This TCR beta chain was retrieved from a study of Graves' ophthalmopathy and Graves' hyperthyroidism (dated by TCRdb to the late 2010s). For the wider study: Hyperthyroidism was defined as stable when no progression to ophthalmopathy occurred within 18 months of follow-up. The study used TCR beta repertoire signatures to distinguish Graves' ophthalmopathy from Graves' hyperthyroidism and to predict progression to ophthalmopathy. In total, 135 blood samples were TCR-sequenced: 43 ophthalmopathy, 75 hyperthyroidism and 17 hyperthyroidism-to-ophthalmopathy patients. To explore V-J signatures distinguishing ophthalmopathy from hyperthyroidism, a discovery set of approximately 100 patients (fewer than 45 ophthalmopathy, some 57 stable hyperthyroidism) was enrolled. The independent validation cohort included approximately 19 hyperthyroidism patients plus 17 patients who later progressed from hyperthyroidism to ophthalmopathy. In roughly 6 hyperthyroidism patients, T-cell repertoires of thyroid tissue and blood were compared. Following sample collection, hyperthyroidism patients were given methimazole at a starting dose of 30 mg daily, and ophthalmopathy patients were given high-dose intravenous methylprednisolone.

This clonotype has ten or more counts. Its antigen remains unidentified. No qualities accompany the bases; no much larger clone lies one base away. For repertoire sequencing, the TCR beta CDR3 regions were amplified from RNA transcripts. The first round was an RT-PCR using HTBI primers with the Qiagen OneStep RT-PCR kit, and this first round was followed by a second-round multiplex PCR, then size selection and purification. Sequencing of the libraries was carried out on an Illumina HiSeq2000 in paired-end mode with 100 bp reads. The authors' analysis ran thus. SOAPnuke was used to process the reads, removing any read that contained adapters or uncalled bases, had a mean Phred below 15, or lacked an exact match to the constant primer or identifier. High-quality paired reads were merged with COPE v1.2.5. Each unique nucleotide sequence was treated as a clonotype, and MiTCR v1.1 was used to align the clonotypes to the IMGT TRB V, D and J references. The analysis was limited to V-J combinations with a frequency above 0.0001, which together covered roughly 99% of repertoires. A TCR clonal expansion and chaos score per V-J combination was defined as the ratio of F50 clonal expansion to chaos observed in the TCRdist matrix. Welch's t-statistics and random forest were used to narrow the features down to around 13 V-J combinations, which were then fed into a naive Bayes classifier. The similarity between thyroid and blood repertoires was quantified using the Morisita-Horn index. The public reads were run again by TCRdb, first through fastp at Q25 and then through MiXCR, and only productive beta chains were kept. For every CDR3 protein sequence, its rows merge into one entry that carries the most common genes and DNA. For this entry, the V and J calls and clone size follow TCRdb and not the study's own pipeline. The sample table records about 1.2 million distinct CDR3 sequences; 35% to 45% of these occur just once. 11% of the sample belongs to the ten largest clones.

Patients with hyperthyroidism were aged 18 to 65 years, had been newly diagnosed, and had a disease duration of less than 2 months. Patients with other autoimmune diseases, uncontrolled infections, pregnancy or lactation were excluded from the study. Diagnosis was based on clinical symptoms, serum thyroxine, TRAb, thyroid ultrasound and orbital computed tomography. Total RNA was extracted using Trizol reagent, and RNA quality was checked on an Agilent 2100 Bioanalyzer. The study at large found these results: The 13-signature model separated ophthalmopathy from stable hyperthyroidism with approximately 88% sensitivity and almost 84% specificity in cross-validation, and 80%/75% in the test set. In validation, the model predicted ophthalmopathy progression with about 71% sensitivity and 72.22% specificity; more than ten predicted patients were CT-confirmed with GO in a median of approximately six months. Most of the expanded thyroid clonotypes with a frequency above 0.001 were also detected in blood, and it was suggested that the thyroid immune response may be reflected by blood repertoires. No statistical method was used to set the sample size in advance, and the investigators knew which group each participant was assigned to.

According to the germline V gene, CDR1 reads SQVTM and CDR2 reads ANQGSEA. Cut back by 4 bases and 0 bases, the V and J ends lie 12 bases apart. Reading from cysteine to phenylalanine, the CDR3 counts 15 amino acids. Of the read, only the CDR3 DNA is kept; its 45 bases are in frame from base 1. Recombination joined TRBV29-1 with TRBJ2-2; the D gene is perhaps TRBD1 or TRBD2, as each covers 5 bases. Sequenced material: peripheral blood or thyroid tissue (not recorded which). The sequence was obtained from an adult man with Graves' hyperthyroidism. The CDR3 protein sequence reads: CSVVTGTPNTGELFF. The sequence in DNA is TGCAGCGTTGTCACCGGGACGCCGAACACCGGGGAGCTGTTTTTT.